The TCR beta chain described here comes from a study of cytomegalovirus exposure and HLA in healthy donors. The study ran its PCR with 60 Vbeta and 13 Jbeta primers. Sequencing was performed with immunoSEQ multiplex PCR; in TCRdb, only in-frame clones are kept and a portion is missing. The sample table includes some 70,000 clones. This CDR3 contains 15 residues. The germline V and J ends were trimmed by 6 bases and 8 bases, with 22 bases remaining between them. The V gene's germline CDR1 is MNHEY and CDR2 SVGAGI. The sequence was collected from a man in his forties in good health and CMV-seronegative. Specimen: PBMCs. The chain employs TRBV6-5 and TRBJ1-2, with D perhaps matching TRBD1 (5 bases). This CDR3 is CASSHRTSPTRGYTF. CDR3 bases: TGTGCCAGCAGCCATCGGACAAGCCCTACTCGGGGCTACACCTTC.